The rows below give T cell receptor beta chains drawn from one sample of a study of blood T cell repertoires in COVID-19. The data were produced by immunoSEQ multiplex PCR, yet TCRdb's version contains in-frame clones alone and is incomplete. This table holds under 250,000 clones, around four fifths found once. Sequenced input: peripheral blood. The origin of the receptors is a woman aged 55-70 years with active or convalescent COVID-19. The CDR3 runs from the conserved cysteine through the conserved F or W. The order of the fields is D gene, J gene, V gene, CDR3 protein, CDR3 DNA. A D gene is named only where the DNA matches it firmly.

>TRBD1|TRBJ1-3|TRBV4-1
CASSQETGAGNTIYF
TGCGCCAGCAGCCAAGAGACAGGGGCTGGAAACACCATATATTTT
>.|TRBJ1-4|TRBV5-1
CASSSLPNEKLFF
TGCGCCAGCAGCTCTCTCCCTAATGAAAAACTGTTTTTT
>TRBD2|TRBJ2-7|TRBV7-7
CASSLAPPGLAGETYEQYF
TGTGCTAGCAGCTTAGCCCCCCCGGGACTAGCGGGAGAGACCTACGAGCAGTACTTC
>TRBD1|TRBJ1-2|TRBV19
CASRTGVRYGYTF
TGTGCCAGTAGGACAGGGGTGCGCTATGGCTACACCTTC
>TRBD2|TRBJ2-3|TRBV7-9
CASSLRVAGPKDTQYF
TGTGCCAGCAGCTTAAGGGTAGCGGGCCCCAAAGATACGCAGTATTTT
>TRBD2|TRBJ2-1|TRBV28
CASSLRPRTSGGAKEQFF
TGTGCCAGCAGTTTAAGACCCCGGACTAGCGGGGGGGCCAAGGAGCAGTTCTTC
>TRBD1|TRBJ2-5|TRBV7-2
CASSFTTGGGTQYF
TGTGCCAGCAGCTTCACCACAGGGGGAGGGACCCAGTACTTC
>TRBD1|TRBJ2-2|TRBV6-6
CASSHGTGGTGELFF
TGTGCCAGCAGTCACGGGACAGGGGGGACCGGGGAGCTGTTTTTT
>.|TRBJ2-2|TRBV7-8
CASSPAWAGTNTGELFF
TGTGCCAGCAGCCCCGCTTGGGCAGGGACGAACACCGGGGAGCTGTTTTTT
>TRBD2|TRBJ2-1|TRBV6-4
CASSDSQRERSEQFF
TGTGCCAGCAGTGACTCCCAGCGGGAGAGGTCTGAGCAGTTCTTC
>TRBD2|TRBJ2-3|TRBV15
CATSTSGGLTDTQYF
TGTGCCACCAGCACTAGCGGGGGGTTGACAGATACGCAGTATTTT
>.|TRBJ1-2|TRBV6-5
CASSDSGVYGYTF
TGTGCCAGCAGTGACTCAGGGGTCTATGGCTACACCTTC
>TRBD1|TRBJ1-5|TRBV19
CASSDTGTGTQPQHF
TGTGCCAGTAGTGATACCGGGACAGGGACTCAGCCCCAGCATTTT
>.|TRBJ2-3|TRBV29-1
CSVAMRIDTQYF
TGCAGCGTCGCTATGCGTATAGATACGCAGTATTTT
>TRBD2|TRBJ2-3|TRBV28
CASSLRASGALTDTQYF
TGTGCCAGCAGTTTAAGGGCTAGCGGGGCCCTCACAGATACGCAGTATTTT
>.|TRBJ2-1|TRBV27
CASSPLRQDNEQFF
TGTGCCAGCAGTCCCTTGCGACAGGACAATGAGCAGTTCTTC
>TRBD1|TRBJ2-1|TRBV30
CAADRAGNEQFF
TGTGCCGCGGACAGGGCGGGCAATGAGCAGTTCTTC
>.|TRBJ2-3|TRBV28
CASSLRGGVPSTDTQYF
TGTGCCAGCAGTTTAAGGGGGGGGGTACCTAGCACAGATACGCAGTATTTT
>TRBD1|TRBJ2-1|TRBV7-3
CASSPAGTGSIGEQFF
TGTGCCAGCAGCCCAGCCGGGACAGGGAGTATTGGTGAGCAGTTCTTC
>.|TRBJ2-3|TRBV11-3
CASSFEGLGTDTQYF
TGTGCCAGCAGCTTCGAGGGTCTGGGGACAGATACGCAGTATTTT